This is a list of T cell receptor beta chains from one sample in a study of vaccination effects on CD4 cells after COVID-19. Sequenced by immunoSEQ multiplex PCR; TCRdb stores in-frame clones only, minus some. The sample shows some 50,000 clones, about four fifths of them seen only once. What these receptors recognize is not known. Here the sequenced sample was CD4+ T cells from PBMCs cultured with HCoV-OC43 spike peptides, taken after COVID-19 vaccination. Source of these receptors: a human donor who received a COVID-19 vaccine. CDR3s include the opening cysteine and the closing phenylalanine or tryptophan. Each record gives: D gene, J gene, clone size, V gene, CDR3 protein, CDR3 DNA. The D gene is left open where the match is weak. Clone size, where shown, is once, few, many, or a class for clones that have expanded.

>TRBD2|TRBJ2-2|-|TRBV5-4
CASSQTTAGAGELFF
TGTGCCAGCAGCCAGACCACAGCGGGGGCCGGGGAGCTGTTTTTT
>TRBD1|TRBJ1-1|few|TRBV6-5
CASITGTGSSAFF
TGTGCCAGCATTACCGGGACAGGGAGTTCGGCTTTCTTT
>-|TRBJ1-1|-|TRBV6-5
CASSRRGVNTEAFF
TGTGCCAGCAGTCGACGGGGCGTGAACACTGAAGCTTTCTTT
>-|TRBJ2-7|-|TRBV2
CASSNYEQYF
TGTGCCAGCAGCAACTACGAGCAGTACTTC
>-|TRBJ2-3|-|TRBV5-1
CASSPVRGSTDTQYF
TGCGCCAGCAGCCCTGTCCGGGGTAGCACAGATACGCAGTATTTT
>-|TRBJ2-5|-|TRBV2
CASSEAHGIQETQYF
TGTGCCAGCAGTGAAGCGCACGGAATCCAAGAGACCCAGTACTTC
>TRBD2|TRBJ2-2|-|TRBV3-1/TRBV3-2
CASSRRTSGYTGELFF
TGTGCCAGCAGCCGAAGGACTAGCGGGTACACCGGGGAGCTGTTTTTT
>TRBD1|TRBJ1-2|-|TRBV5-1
CASSLEGQGTPRGYTF
TGCGCCAGCAGCTTGGAGGGACAGGGGACACCCCGGGGCTACACCTTC
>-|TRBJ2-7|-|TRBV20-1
CSASIGGRTYEQYF
TGCAGTGCTAGTATAGGGGGAAGGACCTACGAGCAGTACTTC
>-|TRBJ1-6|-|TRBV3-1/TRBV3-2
CASSQDHNSPLHF
TGTGCCAGCAGCCAAGATCATAATTCACCCCTCCACTTT
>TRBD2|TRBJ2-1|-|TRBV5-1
CASSLEASGIVNEQFF
TGCGCCAGCAGCTTGGAGGCTAGCGGGATCGTCAATGAGCAGTTCTTC
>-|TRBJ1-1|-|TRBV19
CASSMPRQITGTEAFF
TGTGCCAGTAGTATGCCCCGACAAATTACGGGCACTGAAGCTTTCTTT
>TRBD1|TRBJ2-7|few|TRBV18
CASSQGQGVYEQYF
TGTGCCAGCTCCCAGGGACAGGGGGTCTACGAGCAGTACTTC
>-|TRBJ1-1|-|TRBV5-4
CAGSLGGGGLNTEAFF
TGTGCCGGCAGCTTGGGGGGGGGTGGGCTTAACACTGAAGCTTTCTTT
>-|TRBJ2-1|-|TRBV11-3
CASSLDRMGKESYNEQFF
TGTGCCAGCAGCTTAGATCGTATGGGAAAGGAGTCCTACAATGAGCAGTTCTTC
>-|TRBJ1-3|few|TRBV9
CASEDGAGSGNTIYF
TGTGCCAGCGAAGATGGGGCTGGTTCGGGAAACACCATATATTTT
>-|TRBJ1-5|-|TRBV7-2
CASSFRGYTSNQPQHF
TGTGCCAGCAGCTTCAGAGGGTATACTAGCAATCAGCCCCAGCATTTT
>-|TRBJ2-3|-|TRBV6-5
CASSYRAARVDTQYF
TGTGCCAGCAGTTACAGAGCGGCCCGGGTAGATACGCAGTATTTT
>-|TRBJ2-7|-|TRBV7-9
CASSLLAGVGEQYF
TGTGCCAGCAGCTTACTAGCCGGGGTGGGGGAGCAGTACTTC
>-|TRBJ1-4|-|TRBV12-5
CASGLWELEKLFF
TGTGCTAGTGGTTTGTGGGAGTTGGAAAAACTGTTTTTT
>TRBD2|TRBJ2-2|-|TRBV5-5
CASSFRLAPGELFF
TGTGCCAGCAGCTTCAGACTAGCGCCCGGGGAGCTGTTTTTT
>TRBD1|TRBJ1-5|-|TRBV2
CASSEMTGGSRPQHF
TGTGCCAGCAGTGAAATGACAGGGGGTTCTCGGCCCCAGCATTTT
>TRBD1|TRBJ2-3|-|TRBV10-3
CAISESTGRTDTQYF
TGTGCCATCAGTGAGTCGACAGGGCGCACAGATACGCAGTATTTT
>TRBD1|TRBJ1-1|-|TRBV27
CASSLWDRGRAFF
TGTGCCAGCAGTTTATGGGACAGGGGGCGAGCTTTCTTT
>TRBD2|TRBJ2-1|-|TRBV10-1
CASSDGTSGSYEQFF
TGCGCCAGCAGTGATGGGACTAGCGGGAGTTATGAGCAGTTCTTC
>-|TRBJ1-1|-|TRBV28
CASSFRDRNTEAFF
TGTGCCAGCAGTTTCCGGGATAGGAACACTGAAGCTTTCTTT
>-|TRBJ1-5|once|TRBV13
CASSLRQVVGQPQHF
TGTGCCAGCAGCTTGAGGCAGGTGGTAGGTCAGCCCCAGCATTTT
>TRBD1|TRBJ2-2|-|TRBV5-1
CATTDRGPNTGELFF
TGCGCCACAACTGACAGGGGACCGAACACCGGGGAGCTGTTTTTT
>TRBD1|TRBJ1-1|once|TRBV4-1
CASSQPRGGQGNTEAFF
TGCGCCAGCAGCCAACCCAGAGGGGGCCAGGGGAACACTGAAGCTTTCTTT
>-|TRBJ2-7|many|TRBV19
CASSEQGASYEQYF
TGTGCCAGTAGTGAACAGGGAGCATCCTACGAGCAGTACTTC
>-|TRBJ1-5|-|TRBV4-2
CASSQDQGSGQPQHF
TGTGCCAGCAGCCAAGACCAGGGGTCTGGACAGCCCCAGCATTTT
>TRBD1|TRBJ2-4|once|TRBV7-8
CASSSGTGYEAKNIQYF
TGTGCCAGCAGTTCCGGGACAGGTTATGAAGCCAAAAACATTCAGTACTTC
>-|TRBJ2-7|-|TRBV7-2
CASSATYEQYF
TGTGCCAGCAGCGCTACCTACGAGCAGTACTTC
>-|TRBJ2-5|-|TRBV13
CASSLSGALGEVKTQYF
TGTGCCAGCAGCCTTAGTGGGGCTTTAGGGGAAGTAAAGACCCAGTACTTC